This T cell receptor beta chain was sequenced for a study of cytomegalovirus exposure and HLA in healthy donors (dated by TCRdb to between 2016 and 2019). Context from the whole study: An earlier analysis of approximately 550 of the donors reported 250 to 300 Gb of sequence data and approximately 110 million unique TCR beta sequences from about 200 million T cells. To decide whether each TCR beta V gene segment behaved as functional or pseudogenic, an earlier analysis of nearly 600 of the donors relied on high-throughput TCR beta sequencing. The study used immunosequencing to profile the T cell repertoires of under 700 subjects and linked those repertoires to cytomegalovirus serostatus. HLA typing included class I and class II loci at four-digit resolution. The genetic ancestry cluster associated with self-reported Caucasian donors included 65% to 90% of the 300 to 450 genotyped donors. Donor age, sex, ethnicity and CMV serostatus were compiled alongside the repertoire data. Five DR-DQ haplotypes were handled as single units for association and clustering because linkage in the cohort was strong. A later genetic analysis took genome-wide SNP genotypes for about three fifths of the roughly 700 donors and used that subset as a discovery cohort. Among some 400 genotyped donors of the cohort, an average of about 220,000 unique TCR beta nucleotide sequences was sequenced per donor, of which roughly 17% were non-productive. Rather than drawing on any new phenotypic data, the later analysis identified candidate immune exposures from TCR beta sequences and the way those sequences occurred across donors. The study aimed to test whether signatures of past pathogen exposure could be identified by cataloging public T cell receptors. To predict cytomegalovirus infection status, the study combined high-throughput TCR immunosequencing, statistical association of individual TCRs with disease status, and machine learning. All discovery cohort repertoires had been generated using a single sequencing platform. Along with the 666-subject first cohort, a separate validation cohort of around 110 different subjects was used. Typing coverage differed by locus: A, B, C, DRB1 and DQB1 were typed in roughly 620-630 donors, DQA1 in about 550, DPA1 in around 580, and DPB1 in about 450. About 330 gigabases of sequencing data and 70 million to 100 million unique TCR sequences made up an early release that covered roughly 670 HLA-typed donors. A later analysis re-examined previously published TCR beta repertoires from roughly 650 donors and added high-resolution HLA genotyping to investigate patterns of TCR occurrence.

Here is what the overall study found, with its caveats: While some public TCRs were present in many individuals, most TCR sequences turned up only very rarely across donors. A few of the identified cytomegalovirus-associated TCR beta chains were confirmed in vitro to be specific for cytomegalovirus antigens. Some IMGT-functional V segments, including TRBV6-2 and TRBV6-3, could not be told apart with the 87-base-pair reads, so those segments were excluded. A group of highly shared sequence variants was considered likely to be a technical artifact of the sequencing pipeline. The earlier analysis of fewer than 750 of the donors excluded approximately 15 rarely observed V segments, including chromosome 9 orphons, because counts were too low. Roughly uniform sequencing depth across donors was assumed in presence/absence analyses, although this assumption may not hold. V-gene and J-gene trimming of TCR beta chains was associated with a missense DCLRE1C variant in a later genetic analysis, and the association was replicated in an independent cohort. According to a later analysis, parvovirus B19, influenza, CMV and Epstein-Barr virus appeared linked to several top co-occurrence clusters. In a later analysis, HLA-associated TCR beta chains were found to be more clonally expanded and to have lower generation probabilities than equally common non-associated chains. In a later analysis, some 18,000 TCR beta sequences were associated with specific HLA alleles at a false discovery rate of 0.05. In an earlier analysis of some 500 of the donors, most TCR beta V segments were observed in productive rearrangements about 87% or about 30% of the time, broadly matching IMGT annotations. In both the original and validation cohorts, the classifier was reported to diagnose cytomegalovirus status with high specificity and sensitivity. The authors suggested that the approach could potentially be extended to other disease states and immunological phenotypes. Because HLA typing was missing for some donors at each locus, association tests included only the typed subset. Compared with the 666-donor mean, donors in an Asian-associated ancestry cluster had fewer N-insertions in productive TCRs, according to a later genetic analysis. A further reported finding was that TCR beta sequences accurately predicted the HLA-A and HLA-B alleles for most subjects in the first cohort. This cohort had only TCR beta chains sequenced, and the lack of alpha or paired-chain data limited which features could be detected. Correlated functional status among segregating V segments might reflect linkage disequilibrium, but an unknown experimental factor could not be ruled out. CMV serostatus was the only immune exposure information available for the cohort. In the study, 150 to 200 TCR beta chains were listed as associated with cytomegalovirus. Assigning TCR associations to individual alleles was difficult when HLA alleles, especially DR and DQ, strongly co-occurred. Most CMV-associated TCR beta chains appeared to be HLA-restricted in a later analysis, and the HLA associations seemed to be driven largely by CMV exposure. According to a later analysis, TCR association rates differed among HLA loci, with DRB1 alleles showing the most associated TCRs and HLA-C alleles showing the fewest.

The cohort consisted of 650 to 700 healthy bone marrow donors. At the time of sampling, all cohort members were nominally healthy, though unrecorded immune exposures were likely present. The donor was CMV seronegative and was included in the group of a few hundred seronegative cohort members. A peripheral blood sample was provided by each donor, and peripheral blood mononuclear cells were used for TCR beta sequencing. Genomic DNA extraction from the blood cell samples was performed with the Qiagen DNeasy Blood Extraction Kit. The germline V gene (reference sequence) supplies CDR1 GTSNPN and CDR2 SVGIG. Its CDR3 holds 13 amino acids, cysteine through phenylalanine. CDR3 DNA is the only sequence kept; it has 39 bases, read in frame from the first base. V is cut by 1 base and J by 1 base, and the space between the germline ends is 7 bases. This clone was detected a few times. Its antigen target is currently unknown. Base qualities were left out, and no much larger clone turns up one base away.

Receptor libraries were prepared by the immunoSEQ multiplex PCR assay. A mixture of 60 forward primers for TCR Vbeta segments and 13 reverse primers for TCR Jbeta segments was used in the multiplex PCR. Amplification of the CDR3 region of rearranged TCR beta genes was performed with a multiplex PCR assay on genomic DNA. Amplified TCR beta libraries were sequenced as 87-base-pair reads on the Illumina HiSeq System. The published analysis was carried out like this. Across the roughly 600 repertoires, a later analysis counted tens of millions of unique TCR beta chains, 9.5 million to 13 million of which were shared by at least two donors. A nearest-neighbor algorithm error-corrected the raw reads and collapsed the reads into unique sequences, merging closely related sequences to remove PCR and sequencing errors. CDR3 sequences were aligned to IMGT reference sequences to assign V, D and J gene segments. Each retained sequence needed at least a six-nucleotide match to both a V gene segment and a J gene segment. A rearrangement counted as productive if the CDR3 had no stop codons and remained in frame with V and J, and every other rearrangement counted as non-productive. CDR3 was defined by IMGT convention, running from the second conserved V-encoded cysteine to the conserved J-encoded phenylalanine. Sequences without an unambiguous match to a single V gene segment were excluded from the earlier analysis of 500 to 700 of the donors. In an earlier analysis of almost 600 of the donors, a V segment was called functional when productive rearrangements were above 56.7%, and segregating when the standard deviation between donors exceeded 5%. A statistical classification framework was built for diagnosing cytomegalovirus status from the catalog of TCR beta chain sequences. In a later analysis, TCR nucleotide sequences were compared against IMGT/GENE-DB human TR gene sequences so that V and J genes could be assigned. In a later analysis, CDR3 sequences and most-parsimonious VDJ recombination scenarios were assigned using the TCRdist pipeline. In a later analysis, every TCR beta chain was defined by the combination of its CDR3 amino acid sequence and its V-gene family, and reads without a unique V-gene family were dropped. As a way to deal with suspected cross-contamination and a sequencing artifact, a later analysis dropped 500 to 700 nucleotide sequences that were highly shared and had low generation probability. In a later analysis, a clonal expansion index was calculated for each public chain from normalized within-repertoire ranks of inferred template counts. In a later analysis, generation probabilities were computed with a VDJ recombination model fitted to out-of-frame rearrangements, and the resulting probabilities were checked against IGoR. Hypergeometric tests were used in a later analysis to score TCR-TCR, TCR-HLA and TCR-CMV co-occurrence, with a repertoire-size bias correction applied to the TCR pairs. A later analysis estimated false discovery rates by permuting HLA or CMV assignments 20 times. In a later analysis, co-occurring TCRs were grouped using DBSCAN, and TCRdist sequence similarity was added for clustering within HLA-allele-positive subsets. Repertoires with fewer than 30,000 or more than 120,000 public chains, plus five repertoires with anomalous nucleotide sharing, were excluded from co-occurrence clustering. TCRdb carries this immuneACCESS record with in-frame sequences only. Its versions omit some clonotypes, under half of them owing to an unresolved V gene in the studies checked, with the rest unexplained. The DNA gave D and trimming, while V, J and clone size come from that table. Counted in this sample were roughly 130,000 clones; approximately 86% of them appeared once. 1.5% to 2% of the sample comes from the top ten.

The chain is assembled from TRBV30 and TRBJ1-1; a confident D gene designation cannot be given. The specimen was PBMCs. The sequence came from a boy aged 5 to 17 in good health and CMV-seronegative. The bases are TGTGCCTGGAGTGAGGAGGGGAACACTGAAGCTTTCTTT. This encodes CAWSEEGNTEAFF.